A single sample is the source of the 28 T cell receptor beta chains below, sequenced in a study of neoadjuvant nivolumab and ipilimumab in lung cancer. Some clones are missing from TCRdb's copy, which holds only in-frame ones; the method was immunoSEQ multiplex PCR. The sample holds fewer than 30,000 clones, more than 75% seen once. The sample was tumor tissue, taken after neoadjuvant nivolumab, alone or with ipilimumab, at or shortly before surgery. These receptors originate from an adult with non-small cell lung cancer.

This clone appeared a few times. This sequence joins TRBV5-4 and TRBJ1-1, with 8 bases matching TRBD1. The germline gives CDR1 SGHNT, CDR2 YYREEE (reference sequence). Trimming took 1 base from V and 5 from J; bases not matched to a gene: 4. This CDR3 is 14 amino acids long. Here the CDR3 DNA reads TGTGCCAGCAGCTTGACAGGGGGGGATACTGAAGCTTTCTTT. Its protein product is CASSLTGGDTEAFF.

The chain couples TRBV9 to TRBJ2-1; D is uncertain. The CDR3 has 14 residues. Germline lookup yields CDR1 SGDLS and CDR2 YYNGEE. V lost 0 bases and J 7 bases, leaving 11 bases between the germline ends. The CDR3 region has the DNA TGTGCCAGCAGCGTAGAGCACAGCAGGAATGAGCAGTTCTTC. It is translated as CASSVEHSRNEQFF.

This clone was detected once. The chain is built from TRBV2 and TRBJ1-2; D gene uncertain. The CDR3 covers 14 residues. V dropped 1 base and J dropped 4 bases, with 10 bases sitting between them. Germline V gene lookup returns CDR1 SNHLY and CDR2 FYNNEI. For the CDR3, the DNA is TGTGCCAGCAGTGAAGGGGCCAGCATCTATGGCTACACCTTC. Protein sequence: CASSEGASIYGYTF.

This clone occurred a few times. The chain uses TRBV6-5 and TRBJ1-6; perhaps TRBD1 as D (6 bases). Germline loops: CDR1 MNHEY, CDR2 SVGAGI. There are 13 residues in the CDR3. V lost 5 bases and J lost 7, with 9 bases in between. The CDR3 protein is CASSGQQNSPLHF. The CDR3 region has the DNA TGTGCCAGCAGTGGACAGCAGAATTCACCCCTCCACTTT.

The CDR3 reads CASSFSSSYEQYF. DNA of the CDR3: TGCGCCAGCAGCTTTAGCTCGTCCTACGAGCAGTACTTC. The V call is TRBV5-1, the J call TRBJ2-7; no reliable D call. Trimming cost V 2 bases and J 1 base, with 7 bases left between them. The CDR3 contains 13 residues. CDR1 is SGHRS, CDR2 YFSETQ, per germline.

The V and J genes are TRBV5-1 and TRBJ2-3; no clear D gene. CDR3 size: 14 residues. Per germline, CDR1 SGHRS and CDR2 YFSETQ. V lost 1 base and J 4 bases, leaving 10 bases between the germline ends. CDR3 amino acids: CASSLLLVPDTQYF. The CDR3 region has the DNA TGCGCCAGCAGCTTGTTATTAGTTCCAGATACGCAGTATTTT.

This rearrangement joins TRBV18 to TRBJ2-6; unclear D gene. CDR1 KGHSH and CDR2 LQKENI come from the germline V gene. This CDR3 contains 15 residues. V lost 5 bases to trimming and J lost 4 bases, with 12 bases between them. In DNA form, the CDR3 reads TGTGCCAGCTCATCCGAGGCTCCCGGGGCCAACGTCCTGACTTTC. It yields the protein CASSSEAPGANVLTF.

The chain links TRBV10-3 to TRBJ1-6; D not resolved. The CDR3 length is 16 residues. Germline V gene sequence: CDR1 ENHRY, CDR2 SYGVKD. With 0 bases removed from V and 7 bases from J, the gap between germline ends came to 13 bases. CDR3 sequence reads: CAISESRASQNSPLHF. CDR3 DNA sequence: TGTGCCATCAGTGAGTCGAGGGCAAGCCAGAATTCACCCCTCCACTTT.

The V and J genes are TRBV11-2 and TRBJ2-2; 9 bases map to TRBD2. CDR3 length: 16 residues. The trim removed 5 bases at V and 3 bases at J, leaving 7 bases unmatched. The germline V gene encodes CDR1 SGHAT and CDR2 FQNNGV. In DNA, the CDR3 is TGTGCCAGCAGCATCGGGACTAGCCCTTACACCGGGGAGCTGTTTTTT. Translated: CASSIGTSPYTGELFF.

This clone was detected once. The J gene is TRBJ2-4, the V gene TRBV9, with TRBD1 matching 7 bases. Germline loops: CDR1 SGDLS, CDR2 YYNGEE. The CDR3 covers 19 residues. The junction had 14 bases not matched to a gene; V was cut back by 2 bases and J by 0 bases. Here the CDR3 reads CASSVTQGGKILAKNIQYF. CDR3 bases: TGTGCCAGCAGCGTTACCCAAGGGGGCAAAATACTAGCCAAAAACATTCAGTACTTC.

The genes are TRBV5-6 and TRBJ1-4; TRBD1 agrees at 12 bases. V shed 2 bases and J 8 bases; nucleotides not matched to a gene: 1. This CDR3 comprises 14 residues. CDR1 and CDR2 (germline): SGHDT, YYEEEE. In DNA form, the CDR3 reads TGTGCCAGCAGCTTCGGGACAGGGGGCGAAAAACTGTTTTTT. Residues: CASSFGTGGEKLFF. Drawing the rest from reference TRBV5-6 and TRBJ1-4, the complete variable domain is DAGVTQSPTHLIKTRGQQVTLRCSPKSGHDTVSWYQQALGQGPQFIFQYYEEEERQRGNFPDRFSGHQFPNYSSELNVNALLLGDSALYLCASSFGTGGEKLFFGSGTQLSVL.

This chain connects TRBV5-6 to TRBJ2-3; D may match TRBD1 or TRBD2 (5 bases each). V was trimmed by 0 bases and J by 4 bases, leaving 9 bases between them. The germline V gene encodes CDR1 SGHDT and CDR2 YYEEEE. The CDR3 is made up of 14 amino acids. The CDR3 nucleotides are TGTGCCAGCAGCTTGGGTAGGGACCCAGATACGCAGTATTTT. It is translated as CASSLGRDPDTQYF.

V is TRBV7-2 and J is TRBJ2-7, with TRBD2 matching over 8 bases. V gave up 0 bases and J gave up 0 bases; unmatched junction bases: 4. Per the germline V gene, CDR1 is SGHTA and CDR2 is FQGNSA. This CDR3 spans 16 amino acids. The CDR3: CASSLAGRGASYEQYF. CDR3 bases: TGTGCCAGCAGCTTAGCTGGGCGGGGGGCCTCCTACGAGCAGTACTTC. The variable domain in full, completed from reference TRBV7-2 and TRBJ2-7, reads GAGVSQSPSNKVTEKGKDVELRCDPISGHTALYWYRQSLGQGLEFLIYFQGNSAPDKSGLPSDRFSAERTGGSVSTLTIQRTQQEDSAVYLCASSLAGRGASYEQYFGPGTRLTVT.

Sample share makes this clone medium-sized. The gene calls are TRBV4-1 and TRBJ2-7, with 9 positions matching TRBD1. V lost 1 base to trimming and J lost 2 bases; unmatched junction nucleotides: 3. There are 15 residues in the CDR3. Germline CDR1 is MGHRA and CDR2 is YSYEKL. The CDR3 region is CASSQVGTGPYEQYF. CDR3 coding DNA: TGCGCCAGCAGCCAAGTAGGGACAGGGCCCTACGAGCAGTACTTC.

CDR3: CASSPVSGTQYF. The CDR3 DNA reads TGTGCCAGCAGCCCGGTATCGGGTACGCAGTATTTT. The chain couples TRBV14 to TRBJ2-3, with D hard to call. The CDR3 has 12 amino acids. V lost 4 bases and J lost 8, with 10 bases in between. Germline V gene data show CDR1 as SGHDN and CDR2 as FVKESK. Looking up the rest from reference TRBV14 and TRBJ2-3 gives the full variable domain: EAGVTQFPSHSVIEKGQTVTLRCDPISGHDNLYWYRRVMGKEIKFLLHFVKESKQDESGMPNNRFLAERTGGTYSTLKVQPAELEDSGVYFCASSPVSGTQYFGPGTRLTVL.

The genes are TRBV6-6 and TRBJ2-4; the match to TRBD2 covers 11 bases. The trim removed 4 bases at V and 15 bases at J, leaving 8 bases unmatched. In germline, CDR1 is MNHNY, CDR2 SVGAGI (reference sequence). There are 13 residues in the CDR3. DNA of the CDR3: TGTGCCAGCAGTTCTATTAGCGGGGGGGAGATGTACTTC. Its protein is CASSSISGGEMYF.

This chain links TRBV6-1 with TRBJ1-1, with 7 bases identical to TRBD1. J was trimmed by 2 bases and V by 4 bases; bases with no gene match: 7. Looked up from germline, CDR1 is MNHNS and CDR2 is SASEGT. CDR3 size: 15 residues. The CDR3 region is CASSASAGGNTEAFF. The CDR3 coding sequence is TGTGCCAGCAGTGCGTCGGCAGGGGGAAACACTGAAGCTTTCTTT.

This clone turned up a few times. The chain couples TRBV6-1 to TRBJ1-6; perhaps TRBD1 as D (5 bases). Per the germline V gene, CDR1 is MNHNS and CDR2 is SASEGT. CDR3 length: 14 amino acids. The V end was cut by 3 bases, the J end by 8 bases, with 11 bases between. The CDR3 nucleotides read TGTGCCAGCAGTGAGTTCCAGGGTGATTCACCCCTCCACTTT. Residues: CASSEFQGDSPLHF.

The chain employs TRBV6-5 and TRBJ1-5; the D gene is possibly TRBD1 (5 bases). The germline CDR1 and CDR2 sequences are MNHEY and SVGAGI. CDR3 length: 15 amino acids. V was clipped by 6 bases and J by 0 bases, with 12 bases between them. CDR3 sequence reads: CASRRQRNSNQPQHF. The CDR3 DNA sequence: TGTGCCAGCAGAAGACAGAGAAATAGCAATCAGCCCCAGCATTTT.

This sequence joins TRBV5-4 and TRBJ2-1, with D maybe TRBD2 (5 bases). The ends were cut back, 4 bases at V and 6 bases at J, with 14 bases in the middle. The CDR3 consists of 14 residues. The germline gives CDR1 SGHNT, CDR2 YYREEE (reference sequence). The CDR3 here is CASSPQRTFNEQFF. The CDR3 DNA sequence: TGTGCCAGCAGCCCTCAGAGGACTTTCAATGAGCAGTTCTTC.

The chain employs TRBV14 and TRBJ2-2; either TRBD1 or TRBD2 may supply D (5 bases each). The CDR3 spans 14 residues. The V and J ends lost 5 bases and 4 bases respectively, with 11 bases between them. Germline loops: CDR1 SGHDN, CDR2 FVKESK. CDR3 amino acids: CASSTFGGTGELFF. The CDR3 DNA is TGTGCCAGCAGCACATTTGGGGGCACCGGGGAGCTGTTTTTT.

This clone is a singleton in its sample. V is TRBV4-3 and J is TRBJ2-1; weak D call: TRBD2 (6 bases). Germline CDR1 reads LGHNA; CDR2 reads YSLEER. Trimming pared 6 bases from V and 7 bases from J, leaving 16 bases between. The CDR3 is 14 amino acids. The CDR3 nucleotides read TGCGCCAGCAGGCTGATCGGTGGGGGGAATGAGCAGTTCTTC. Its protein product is CASRLIGGGNEQFF.

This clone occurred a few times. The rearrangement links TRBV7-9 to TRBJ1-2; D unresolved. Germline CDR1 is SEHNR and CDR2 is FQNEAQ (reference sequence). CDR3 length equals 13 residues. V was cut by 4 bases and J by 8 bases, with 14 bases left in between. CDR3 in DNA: TGTGCCAGCAGCTCCGGGATCCCTGGGGGCTACACCTTC. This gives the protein CASSSGIPGGYTF.

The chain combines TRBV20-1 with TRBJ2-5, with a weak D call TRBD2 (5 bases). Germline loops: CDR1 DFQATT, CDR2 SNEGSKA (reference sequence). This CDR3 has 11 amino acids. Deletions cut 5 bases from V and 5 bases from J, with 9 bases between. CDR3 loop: CSASKRETQYF. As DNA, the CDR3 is TGCAGTGCTTCCAAGCGGGAGACCCAGTACTTC.

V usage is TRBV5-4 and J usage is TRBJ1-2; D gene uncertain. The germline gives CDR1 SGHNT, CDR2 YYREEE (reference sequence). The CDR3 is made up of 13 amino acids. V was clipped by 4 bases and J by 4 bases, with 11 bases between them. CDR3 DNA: TGTGCCAGCAGCCCGGATACTGGCTATGGCTACACCTTC. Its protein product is CASSPDTGYGYTF.

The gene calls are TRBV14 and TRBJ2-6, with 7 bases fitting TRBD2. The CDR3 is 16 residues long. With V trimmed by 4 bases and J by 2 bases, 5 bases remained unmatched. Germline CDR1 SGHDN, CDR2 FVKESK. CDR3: CASSPWGGAGANVLTF. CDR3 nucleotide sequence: TGTGCCAGCAGCCCCTGGGGGGGAGCTGGGGCCAACGTCCTGACTTTC.

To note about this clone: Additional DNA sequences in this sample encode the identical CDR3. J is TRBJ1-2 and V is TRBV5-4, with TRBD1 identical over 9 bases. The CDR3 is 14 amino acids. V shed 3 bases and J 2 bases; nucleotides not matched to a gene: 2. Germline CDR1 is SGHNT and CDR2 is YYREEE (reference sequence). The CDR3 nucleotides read TGTGCCAGCAGCTACGGACAGGGGAACTATGGCTACACCTTC. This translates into CASSYGQGNYGYTF.

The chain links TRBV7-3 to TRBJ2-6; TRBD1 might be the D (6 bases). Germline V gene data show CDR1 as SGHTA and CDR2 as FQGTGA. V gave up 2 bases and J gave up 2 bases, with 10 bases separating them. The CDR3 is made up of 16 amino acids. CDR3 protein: CASSLLAGAGANVLTF. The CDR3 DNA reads TGTGCCAGCAGCTTACTTGCAGGGGCTGGGGCCAACGTCCTGACTTTC.